This record looks at one T cell receptor beta chain sequence and its context. Its antigen remains unidentified. Punch biopsies of lesional scalp, plus peripheral blood, were taken from alopecia areata patients. Separation by sorting yielded CD4+ and CD8+ T cells from PBMCs. These data originate in a study of CD8+ T cells in alopecia areata. Broader study findings: Among patients, TCR sharing was less clear than in mice, a difference possibly due in part to HLA diversity in the patient population. Researchers report lesional scalp, most notably alopecia totalis/universalis, outstripped normal scalp in clonality.

Germline V gene data show CDR1 as SGHNT and CDR2 as YYREEE (reference sequence). The CDR3 runs to 13 residues. Trimming cost V 9 bases and J 13 bases; bases outside gene matches: 13. The sequencing template was cDNA reverse transcribed from extracted RNA. Libraries were prepared by immunoSEQ multiplex PCR; TCRdb keeps only in-frame clonotypes and omits some of them. Among roughly 250,000 clones listed, under 70% were seen once. Sequences were derived from CD4+ T cells sorted from blood, sampled at week 0. The clonotype comes from a human donor with alopecia areata. This chain joins TRBV5-4 and TRBJ2-1, with 10 bases identical to TRBD1. The CDR3 loop is CATIRDRGSSQFF. The CDR3 nucleotides read TGTGCCACCATCCGGGACAGGGGTAGCAGCCAGTTCTTC.